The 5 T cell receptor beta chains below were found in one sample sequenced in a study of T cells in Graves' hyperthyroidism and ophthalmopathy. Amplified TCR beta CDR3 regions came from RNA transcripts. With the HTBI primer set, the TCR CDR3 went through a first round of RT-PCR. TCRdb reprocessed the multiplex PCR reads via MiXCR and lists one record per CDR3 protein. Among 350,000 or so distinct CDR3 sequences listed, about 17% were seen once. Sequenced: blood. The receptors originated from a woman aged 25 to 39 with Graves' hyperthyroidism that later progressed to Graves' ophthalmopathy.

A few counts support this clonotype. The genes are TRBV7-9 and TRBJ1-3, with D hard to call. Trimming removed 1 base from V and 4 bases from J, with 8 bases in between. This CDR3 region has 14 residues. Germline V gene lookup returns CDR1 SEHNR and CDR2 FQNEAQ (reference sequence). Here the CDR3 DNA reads TGTGCCAGCAGCTTAGTGGACTCCGGAAACACCATATATTTT. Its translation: CASSLVDSGNTIYF.

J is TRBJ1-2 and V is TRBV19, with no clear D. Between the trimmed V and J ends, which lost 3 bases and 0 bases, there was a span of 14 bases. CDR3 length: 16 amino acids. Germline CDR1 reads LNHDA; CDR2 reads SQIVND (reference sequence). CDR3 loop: CASSIHWGGANYGYTF. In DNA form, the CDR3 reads TGTGCCAGTAGTATCCATTGGGGAGGAGCTAACTATGGCTACACCTTC.

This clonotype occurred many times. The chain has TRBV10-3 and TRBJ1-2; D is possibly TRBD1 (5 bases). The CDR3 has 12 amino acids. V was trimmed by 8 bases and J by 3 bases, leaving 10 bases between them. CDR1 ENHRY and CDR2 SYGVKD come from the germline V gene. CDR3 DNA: TGTGCCATCGCTGGACAAGACTATGGCTACACCTTC. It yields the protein CAIAGQDYGYTF.

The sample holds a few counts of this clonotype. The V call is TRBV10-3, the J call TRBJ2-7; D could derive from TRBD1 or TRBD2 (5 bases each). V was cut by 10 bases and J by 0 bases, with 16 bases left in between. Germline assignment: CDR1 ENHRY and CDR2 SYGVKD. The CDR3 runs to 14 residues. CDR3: CATTGTDSSYEQYF. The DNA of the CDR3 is TGTGCCACCACCGGGACGGATAGCTCCTACGAGCAGTACTTC.

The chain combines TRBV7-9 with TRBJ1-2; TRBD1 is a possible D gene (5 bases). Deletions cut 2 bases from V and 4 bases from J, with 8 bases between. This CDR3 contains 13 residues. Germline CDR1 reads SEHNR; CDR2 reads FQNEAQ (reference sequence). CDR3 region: CASSLNRPYGYTF. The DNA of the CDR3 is TGTGCCAGCAGCTTAAACAGGCCCTATGGCTACACCTTC.